This is a list of T cell receptor beta chains from one sample in a study of blood T cells in healthy people across ages. TCRdb recomputed calls from the 5' RACE reads with MiXCR, one row per CDR3 protein. The sample contains about 780,000 distinct CDR3 sequences, 46% of which appear only once. The sequenced sample consisted of blood. The receptors come from a man of 80 years or more in good health. CDR3s include the opening cysteine and the closing phenylalanine or tryptophan. A D gene is named only where the DNA matches it firmly. Clone size appears in some rows only: once, few, many, or a class for an expanded clone.

j_call: TRBJ2-5
v_call: TRBV10-3
clone_size: few
d_call: -
cdr3_aa: CAISVRREETQYF
cdr3_nt: TGTGCCATCAGTGTTAGAAGGGAGGAGACCCAGTACTTC

j_call: TRBJ2-5
v_call: TRBV9
clone_size: -
d_call: -
cdr3_aa: CASSVGDQGPEETQYF
cdr3_nt: TGTGCCAGCAGCGTGGGGGATCAGGGACCCGAAGAGACCCAGTACTTC

j_call: TRBJ2-1
v_call: TRBV20-1
clone_size: few
d_call: -
cdr3_aa: CSAIRPYRAGSSNEQFF
cdr3_nt: TGCAGTGCTATCCGTCCTTATCGAGCGGGTTCCTCCAATGAGCAGTTCTTC

j_call: TRBJ2-7
v_call: TRBV7-3
clone_size: -
d_call: -
cdr3_aa: CASSLSAAVPYEQYF
cdr3_nt: TGTGCCAGCAGCTTAAGTGCGGCAGTACCCTACGAGCAGTACTTC

j_call: TRBJ1-4
v_call: TRBV12-3/TRBV12-4
clone_size: once
d_call: TRBD1
cdr3_aa: CASSETGYEKLFF
cdr3_nt: TGTGCCAGCAGCGAGACAGGGTACGAAAAACTGTTTTTT

j_call: TRBJ2-1
v_call: TRBV24-1
clone_size: -
d_call: TRBD2
cdr3_aa: CATSGPGLAGGSSYNEQFF
cdr3_nt: TGTGCCACCAGTGGCCCGGGACTAGCGGGGGGTAGCTCCTACAATGAGCAGTTCTTC

j_call: TRBJ2-1
v_call: TRBV20-1
clone_size: few
d_call: -
cdr3_aa: CSARGGFF
cdr3_nt: TGCAGTGCTAGAGGCGGGTTCTTC

j_call: TRBJ2-3
v_call: TRBV29-1
clone_size: few
d_call: TRBD1
cdr3_aa: CSVEATGVADTQYF
cdr3_nt: TGCAGCGTTGAAGCGACAGGGGTGGCAGATACGCAGTATTTT

j_call: TRBJ2-7
v_call: TRBV29-1
clone_size: -
d_call: TRBD2
cdr3_aa: CSVWREGSYEQYF
cdr3_nt: TGCAGCGTATGGCGGGAGGGATCCTACGAGCAGTACTTC

j_call: TRBJ2-7
v_call: TRBV5-1
clone_size: -
d_call: TRBD2
cdr3_aa: CASSLGVSGGAYNEQYF
cdr3_nt: TGCGCCAGCAGCTTGGGTGTAAGCGGGGGAGCCTACAATGAGCAGTACTTC

j_call: TRBJ2-1
v_call: TRBV28
clone_size: many
d_call: -
cdr3_aa: CASSSSEGAFGEQFF
cdr3_nt: TGTGCCAGCAGTTCTAGCGAGGGTGCGTTCGGTGAGCAGTTCTTC

j_call: TRBJ2-7
v_call: TRBV4-1
clone_size: -
d_call: TRBD2
cdr3_aa: CASSQEAGLANNEQYF
cdr3_nt: TGCGCCAGCAGCCAAGAGGCGGGACTAGCGAACAATGAGCAGTACTTC

j_call: TRBJ2-7
v_call: TRBV10-3
clone_size: -
d_call: -
cdr3_aa: CAIRAELPYEQYF
cdr3_nt: TGTGCCATCAGGGCTGAGTTACCCTACGAGCAGTACTTC

j_call: TRBJ2-7
v_call: TRBV15
clone_size: -
d_call: TRBD1
cdr3_aa: CATSRELPTGGFYEQYF
cdr3_nt: TGTGCCACCAGCAGGGAACTACCGACAGGGGGTTTCTACGAGCAGTACTTC

j_call: TRBJ2-1
v_call: TRBV21-1
clone_size: -
d_call: -
cdr3_aa: CASSKGGAGGGNEQFF
cdr3_nt: TGTGCCAGCAGCAAAGGGGGAGCGGGAGGTGGAAATGAGCAGTTCTTC

j_call: TRBJ2-7
v_call: TRBV20-1
clone_size: -
d_call: TRBD1
cdr3_aa: CSAKGQGGWWEQYF
cdr3_nt: TGCAGTGCTAAGGGACAGGGTGGGTGGTGGGAGCAGTACTTC

j_call: TRBJ2-7
v_call: TRBV9
clone_size: -
d_call: TRBD2
cdr3_aa: CASSVVASGRSGTWWEQYF
cdr3_nt: TGTGCCAGCAGCGTAGTGGCTAGCGGGAGATCCGGGACTTGGTGGGAGCAGTACTTC

j_call: TRBJ2-6
v_call: TRBV14
clone_size: once
d_call: -
cdr3_aa: CASSQGDSGANVLTF
cdr3_nt: TGTGCCAGCAGCCAGGGAGACTCTGGGGCCAACGTCCTGACTTTC

j_call: TRBJ2-1
v_call: TRBV19
clone_size: few
d_call: -
cdr3_aa: CASRRRDDAYNEQFF
cdr3_nt: TGTGCCAGTAGGAGGCGGGATGACGCCTACAATGAGCAGTTCTTC

j_call: TRBJ2-1
v_call: TRBV29-1
clone_size: few
d_call: -
cdr3_aa: CSVVRGTYNEQFF
cdr3_nt: TGCAGCGTTGTACGGGGAACCTACAATGAGCAGTTCTTC

j_call: TRBJ2-1
v_call: TRBV18
clone_size: -
d_call: TRBD2
cdr3_aa: CASSSLAGLYSEQFF
cdr3_nt: TGTGCCAGCTCATCCCTAGCGGGCCTCTACAGTGAGCAGTTCTTC

j_call: TRBJ2-7
v_call: TRBV28
clone_size: -
d_call: TRBD2
cdr3_aa: CATNSRLAFYEQYF
cdr3_nt: TGTGCCACCAATTCCCGACTAGCTTTCTACGAGCAGTACTTC